The present T cell receptor (beta chain) was sequenced within a study of regulatory T cells in long-lasting Graves disease (dated by TCRdb to the early 2020s). Background for the entire study: Patients with newly diagnosed Graves' disease had been on antithyroid drugs for under 3 months. This study used TCR sequencing and RNA sequencing of peripheral blood to compare persistent Graves' disease patients against newly diagnosed Graves' disease patients. The study took place in China and was registered as a clinical trial. A total of around 35 samples underwent TCR sequencing: around 13 from persistent and about 20 from newly diagnosed Graves' disease patients.

What the time point label conveys for this sample: newly diagnosed GD, antithyroid drugs for less than 3 months. RNA was extracted from PBMCs in TRIzol for both TCR sequencing and RNA sequencing. The diagnosis of Graves' disease was made according to American Thyroid Association guidelines. The patients came from an endocrinology department in Xi'an, China. From each patient, 7.5 to 9.5 milliliters of peripheral blood was collected into an EDTA anticoagulant tube. Ficoll Paque Plus density gradient separation was used to isolate PBMCs, and no further T cell sorting was done. An Agilent 2100 Bioanalyzer and agarose gel were used to check RNA quality, while a NanoDrop 2000 measured RNA concentration. CDR1 LNHNV and CDR2 YYDKDF are derived from the germline V gene (reference sequence). V is cut by 6 bases and J by 10 bases, and the space between the germline ends is 19 bases. The CDR3 runs 14 amino acids, cysteine and phenylalanine included. The retained sequence is limited to the CDR3, 42 bases, with the frame set at the first base.

This clonotype was seen repeatedly, ten times or more. No cognate antigen has been identified for it. Per-base qualities were not stored, and no clone one base away is much larger. The protocol used for the library was multiplex PCR. TCRdb names Illumina HiSeq 4000 as the instrument used. CDR3 regions were amplified by Arm-PCR with iRepertoire HTBI primers to construct TCR beta libraries. PCR products were gel purified before sequencing. In the source study's methods: Gene usage analysis of CDR3 amino acid clonotypes used the approximately 56 TRBV and more than 13 TRBJ segments found across samples. COPE and FqMerger were used to merge the filtered high-quality paired reads into contigs. BLAST was used to align contigs to IMGT TRBV, TRBD and TRBJ reference genes, with CDR3 defined following IMGT. Highly expanded clones were defined as clonotypes with a frequency above 0.1%. Shannon entropy was used to measure repertoire diversity, and the Gini coefficient was used to measure V-J evenness. Public clonotypes were defined as clonotypes shared by more than one individual. The public sequencing data were trimmed at Q25 with fastp and processed into clonotypes with MiXCR by TCRdb, which kept only in-frame beta chains. Identical CDR3 proteins give one entry, which carries the most common genes and DNA. The V and J calls reflect TCRdb's pipeline rather than the authors' work. For this sample there are 400,000 to 550,000 distinct CDR3 sequences; about 15% appear just once. The biggest ten clones account for around 17% of the sample.

The study at large found these results: Lower TCR Shannon entropy and fewer highly expanded clones were observed in persistent Graves' disease patients than in newly diagnosed patients, which suggested clonal expansion. Only the TCR beta chain was sequenced and analyzed. The authors acknowledged the small sample size as a limitation that may reduce accuracy. More public clonotypes were shared among persistent patients (more than 2,500) than among newly diagnosed patients (roughly 1,000). Persistent disease showed preferential use of TRBV28, TRBJ1-2 and TRBJ2-5, whereas newly diagnosed disease favored TRBV20-1 and TRBJ2-1. Because the primary lesion, thyroid tissue, could not be accessed, the study looked at peripheral blood alone.

This sample also appeared in a second study, on T cells in Graves' hyperthyroidism and ophthalmopathy. Per that second paper: A patient counted as having stable Graves' hyperthyroidism if no progression to ophthalmopathy occurred over 18 months of follow-up. Hyperthyroidism patients were newly diagnosed, had a disease duration of under 2 months, and were aged 18 to 65 years. Exclusion was applied to patients with uncontrolled infections, other autoimmune diseases, pregnancy or lactation. Diagnoses were established on the basis of clinical symptoms, serum thyroxine and TRAb, thyroid ultrasound, and orbital computed tomography. The first round of RT-PCR for the TCR CDR3 was performed with the HTBI primer set and the Qiagen OneStep RT-PCR kit. Blood samples also contained most of the expanded thyroid clonotypes (frequency above 0.001), which suggests that blood repertoires may reflect thyroid immune responses. In cross-validation, a model built on a 13 V-J signature told ophthalmopathy apart from stable hyperthyroidism with under 90% sensitivity and 81% to 82% specificity, and in testing the same model reached 80%/75%. During validation, the model predicted progression to ophthalmopathy a median of about 6.5 months ahead of onset, with approximately 70% sensitivity and 72.22% specificity. TCR V-J signatures able to tell the groups apart were searched for in a discovery cohort of 90 to 100 patients, of whom around 43 had Graves' ophthalmopathy and roughly 58 had stable Graves' hyperthyroidism. An independent validation cohort of around 19 hyperthyroidism patients and roughly 16 patients who later progressed to ophthalmopathy tested prospective prediction of ophthalmopathy. The 100 or so discovery patients were divided at random into training and test sets in a 7:3 ratio. In six Graves' hyperthyroidism patients, the study also compared T-cell repertoires from thyroid tissue with T-cell repertoires from blood. After sampling, hyperthyroidism patients received methimazole starting at 30 mg daily, and ophthalmopathy patients received high-dose intravenous methylprednisolone. Libraries were constructed in a second round of multiplex PCR, after which size selection and purification were performed. Libraries were sequenced paired-end with 100 bp reads on an Illumina HiSeq2000. SOAPnuke was used to process the raw data, throwing out any read that contained adapters or uncalled bases, had a mean Phred below 15, or lacked an exact constant-primer or identifier match. COPE v1.2.5 was used to merge high-quality paired reads, and clonotypes were defined as unique nucleotide sequences. Clonotypes were aligned to IMGT TRBV, TRBD and TRBJ reference segments using MiTCR v1.1. Analysis was restricted to V-J combinations with a frequency above 0.0001, which covered about 99% of repertoires. The TCS score was defined as F50 (clonal expansion) divided by E x V (chaos), with BLOSUM62-based TCRdist calculated between CDR3 peptides within each V-J. Welch's t-statistics and random forest reduced 514 V-J features to 13, which were used in a naive Bayes classifier (R e1071). No statistical method was used to set the sample size in advance, and investigators knew the group allocation. According to the paper, TCR Vbeta CDR3 sequencing was carried out on 135 peripheral blood samples, which came from around 43 ophthalmopathy, approximately 78 hyperthyroidism and some 17 progressor patients.

This receptor chain uses TRBV15 and TRBJ2-1; no D segment can be confidently identified. The receptor was isolated from a woman aged 25-40 years with Graves disease. Donor details come from another sample of the same person, matched by shared clones. This sample comprised peripheral blood mononuclear cells (PBMCs), obtained at new diagnosis, from a patient treated with antithyroid drugs. CDR3 sequence: CATSVSPQLKEQFF. The bases are TGTGCCACCAGTGTGTCCCCACAACTCAAGGAGCAGTTCTTC. With all but the CDR3 taken from the reference TRBV15 and TRBJ2-1 genes, the full variable domain is: DAMVIQNPRYQVTQFGKPVTLSCSQTLNHNVMYWYQQKSSQAPKLLFHYYDKDFNNEADTPDNFQSRRPNTSFCFLDIRSPGLGDTAMYLCATSVSPQLKEQFFGPGTRLTVL.